This TCR beta chain was captured by sequencing in a study of regulatory T cells in long-lasting Graves disease. Through Arm-PCR of CDR3 regions and iRepertoire HTBI primers, TCR beta libraries were built. From the multiplex PCR reads, TCRdb called clonotypes with MiXCR, one entry per CDR3 protein. The top ten hold 18% of the sample, which has approximately 360,000 distinct CDR3 sequences, about 12% seen once. The table lists this clonotype with many counts. Specified time point: newly diagnosed GD, antithyroid drugs for less than 3 months. Making the TCR library involved RNA that had been extracted from PBMCs. Diagnosing Graves' disease relied on the American Thyroid Association guidelines. Trimming removed 1 base from V and 5 bases from J, with 15 bases in between. The CDR3 is made up of 16 amino acids. Germline-derived CDR1 and CDR2 are KGHDR and SFDVKD. Another study also made use of these data, one on T cells in Graves' hyperthyroidism and ophthalmopathy.

The chain employs TRBV24-1 and TRBJ2-3; no definite D call. The input for sequencing was peripheral blood mononuclear cells (PBMCs), taken at new diagnosis, from a patient treated with antithyroid drugs. The clonotype was recovered from a woman younger than 30 with Graves disease. The CDR3, as DNA: TGTGCCACCAGTGATTTTCGCCTATCCCGCGGAGATACGCAGTATTTT. Protein: CATSDFRLSRGDTQYF.